Listed here is a single T cell receptor (beta chain). This specimen comes from a study of blood T cell repertoires in COVID-19. Study background: Sites in the United States, Italy and Spain provided acute and convalescent COVID-19 samples. PBMCs, B-cell-depleted T cells, or T cells were the source of the cDNA or gDNA that made up the material.

Libraries were prepared by immunoSEQ multiplex PCR; TCRdb keeps only in-frame clonotypes and omits some of them. The table includes about 300,000 clones, over 75% detected once. V lost 2 bases and J lost 2, with 9 bases in between. CDR3 size: 14 residues. CDR1 is MGHRA, CDR2 YSYEKL, per germline. The source material was peripheral blood. The receptor comes from a human donor in a cohort sampled during active COVID-19. The chain carries TRBV4-1 and TRBJ1-1; TRBD1 is a possible D gene (5 bases). The CDR3 DNA sequence: TGCGCCAGCAGCCAACTCGACAGAAACACTGAAGCTTTCTTT. It encodes CASSQLDRNTEAFF.